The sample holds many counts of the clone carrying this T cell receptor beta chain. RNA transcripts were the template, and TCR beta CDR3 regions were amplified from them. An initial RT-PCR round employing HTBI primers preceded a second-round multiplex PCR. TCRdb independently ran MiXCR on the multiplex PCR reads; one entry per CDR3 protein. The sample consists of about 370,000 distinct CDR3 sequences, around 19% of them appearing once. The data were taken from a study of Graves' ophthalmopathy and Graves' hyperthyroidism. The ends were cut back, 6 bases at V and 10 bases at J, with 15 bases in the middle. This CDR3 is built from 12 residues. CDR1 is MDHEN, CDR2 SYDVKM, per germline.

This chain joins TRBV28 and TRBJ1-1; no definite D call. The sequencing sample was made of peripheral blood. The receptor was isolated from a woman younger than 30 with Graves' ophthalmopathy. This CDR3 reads CASRPSMVGAFF. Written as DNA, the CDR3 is TGTGCCAGCAGGCCCTCCATGGTAGGAGCTTTCTTT. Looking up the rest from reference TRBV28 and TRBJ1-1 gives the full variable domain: DVKVTQSSRYLVKRTGEKVFLECVQDMDHENMFWYRQDPGLGLRLIYFSYDVKMKEKGDIPEGYSVSREKKERFSLILESASTNQTSMYLCASRPSMVGAFFGQGTRLTVV.